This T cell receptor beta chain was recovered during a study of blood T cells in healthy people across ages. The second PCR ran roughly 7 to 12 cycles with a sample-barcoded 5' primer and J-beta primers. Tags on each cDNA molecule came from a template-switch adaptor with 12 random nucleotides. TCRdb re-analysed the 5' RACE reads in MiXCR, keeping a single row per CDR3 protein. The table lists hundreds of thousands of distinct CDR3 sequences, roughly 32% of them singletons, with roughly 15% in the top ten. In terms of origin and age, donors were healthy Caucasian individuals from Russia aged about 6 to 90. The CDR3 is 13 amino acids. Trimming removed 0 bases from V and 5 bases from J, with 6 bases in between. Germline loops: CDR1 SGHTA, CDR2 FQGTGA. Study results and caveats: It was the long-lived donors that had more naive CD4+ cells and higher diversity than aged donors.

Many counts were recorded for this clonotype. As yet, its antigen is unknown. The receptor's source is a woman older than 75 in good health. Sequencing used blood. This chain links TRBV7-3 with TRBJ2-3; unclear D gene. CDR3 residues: CASSLTLGDTQYF. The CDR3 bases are TGTGCCAGCAGCTTAACTCTCGGAGATACGCAGTATTTT.